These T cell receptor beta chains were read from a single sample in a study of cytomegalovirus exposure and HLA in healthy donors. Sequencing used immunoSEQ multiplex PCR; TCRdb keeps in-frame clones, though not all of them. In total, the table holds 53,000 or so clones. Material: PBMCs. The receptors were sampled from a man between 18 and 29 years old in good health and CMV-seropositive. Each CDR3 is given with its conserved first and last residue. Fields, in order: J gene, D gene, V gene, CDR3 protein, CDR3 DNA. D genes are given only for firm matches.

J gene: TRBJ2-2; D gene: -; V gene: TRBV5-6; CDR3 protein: CASSPEVGPTGELFF; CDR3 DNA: TGTGCCAGCAGCCCTGAGGTCGGTCCCACCGGGGAGCTGTTTTTT
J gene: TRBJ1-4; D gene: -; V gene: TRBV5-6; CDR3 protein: CASSLWQNPTNEKLFF; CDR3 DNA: TGTGCCAGCAGCTTGTGGCAGAACCCAACTAATGAAAAACTGTTTTTT
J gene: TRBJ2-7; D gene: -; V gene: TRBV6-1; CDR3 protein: CASSEELLTQTHPYEQYF; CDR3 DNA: TGTGCCAGCAGTGAAGAGCTACTAACTCAAACCCATCCATACGAGCAGTACTTC
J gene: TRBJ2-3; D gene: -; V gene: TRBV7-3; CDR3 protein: CASSLSGSTDTQYF; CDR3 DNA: TGTGCCAGCAGCTTAAGCGGGAGCACAGATACGCAGTATTTT
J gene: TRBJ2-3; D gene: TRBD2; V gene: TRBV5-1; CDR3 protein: CASSFTGTSVFDTQYF; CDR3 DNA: TGCGCCAGCAGCTTTACCGGGACTAGCGTATTCGATACGCAGTATTTT
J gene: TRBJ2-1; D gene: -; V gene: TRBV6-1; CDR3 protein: CASSEGGSGGPPYNEQFF; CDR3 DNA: TGTGCCAGCAGTGAAGGTGGTAGCGGAGGTCCCCCCTACAATGAGCAGTTCTTC
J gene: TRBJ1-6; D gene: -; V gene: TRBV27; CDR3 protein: CATGGFVGSPLHF; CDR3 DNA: TGTGCCACCGGGGGGTTTGTGGGTTCACCCCTCCACTTT
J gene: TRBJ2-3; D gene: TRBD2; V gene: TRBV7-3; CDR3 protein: CASSLGTKTDTQYF; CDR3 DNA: TGTGCCAGCAGCTTAGGGACTAAGACAGATACGCAGTATTTT
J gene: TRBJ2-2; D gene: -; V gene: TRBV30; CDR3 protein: CAWSVLSGGKITGELFF; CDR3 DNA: TGTGCCTGGAGTGTATTAAGTGGGGGCAAGATAACCGGGGAGCTGTTTTTT
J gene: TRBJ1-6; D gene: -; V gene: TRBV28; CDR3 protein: CASSPPPGHNSPLHF; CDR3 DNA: TGTGCCAGCAGTCCGCCGCCAGGGCATAATTCACCCCTCCACTTT
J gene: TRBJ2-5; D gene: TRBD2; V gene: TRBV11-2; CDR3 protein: CASSLDRASGSEYF; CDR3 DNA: TGTGCCAGCAGCTTGGATCGGGCTAGCGGGAGCGAGTACTTC
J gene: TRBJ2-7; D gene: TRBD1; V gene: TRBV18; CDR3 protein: CASSPQAQGASDEQYF; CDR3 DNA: TGTGCCAGCTCACCACAGGCGCAGGGGGCATCGGACGAGCAGTACTTC
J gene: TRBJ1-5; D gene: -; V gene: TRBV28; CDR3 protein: CASSFRLGSNQPQHF; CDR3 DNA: TGTGCCAGCAGTTTCAGGTTGGGCAGCAATCAGCCCCAGCATTTT
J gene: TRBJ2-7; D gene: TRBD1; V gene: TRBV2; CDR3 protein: CASSRGRSGTGLYEQYF; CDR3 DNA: TGTGCCAGCAGCAGGGGGCGATCCGGGACAGGGCTCTACGAGCAGTACTTC
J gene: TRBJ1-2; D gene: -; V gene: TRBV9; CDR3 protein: CASSVTQVSYGYTF; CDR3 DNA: TGTGCCAGCAGCGTAACACAGGTCTCCTATGGCTACACCTTC
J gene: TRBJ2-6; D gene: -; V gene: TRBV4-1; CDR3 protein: CASSQEGSSSSSGANVLTF; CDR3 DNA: TGCGCCAGCAGCCAAGAAGGTAGCAGCAGCAGCTCTGGGGCCAACGTCCTGACTTTC
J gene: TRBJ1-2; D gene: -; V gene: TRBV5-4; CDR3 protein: CASSLDRRGTGGYTF; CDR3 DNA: TGTGCCAGCAGCTTGGACCGCAGGGGAACCGGTGGCTACACCTTC
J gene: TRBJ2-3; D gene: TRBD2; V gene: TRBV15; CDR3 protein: CATSRRAGPSTDTQYF; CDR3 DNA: TGTGCCACCAGCAGGAGAGCGGGGCCTAGCACAGATACGCAGTATTTT
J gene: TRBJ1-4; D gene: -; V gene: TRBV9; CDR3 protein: CASSVAAGGEEKLFF; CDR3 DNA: TGTGCCAGCAGCGTAGCGGCGGGGGGTGAGGAAAAACTGTTTTTT
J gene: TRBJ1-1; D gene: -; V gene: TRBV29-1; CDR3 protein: CSATPGQLTEAFF; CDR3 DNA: TGCAGCGCTACACCGGGACAACTCACTGAAGCTTTCTTT
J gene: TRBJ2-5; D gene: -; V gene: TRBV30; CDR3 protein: CAWGSGNF; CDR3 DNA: -
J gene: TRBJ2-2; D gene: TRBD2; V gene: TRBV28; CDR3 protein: CASSLAGGGTGELFF; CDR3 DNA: TGTGCCAGCAGTTTAGCGGGAGGGGGCACCGGGGAGCTGTTTTTT
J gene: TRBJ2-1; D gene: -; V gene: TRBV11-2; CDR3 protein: CAGSLGGARTGYNEQFF; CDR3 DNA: TGTGCCGGCAGCCTTGGGGGGGCGCGCACGGGATACAATGAGCAGTTCTTC
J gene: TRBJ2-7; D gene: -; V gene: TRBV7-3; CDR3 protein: CASSLEGGREQYF; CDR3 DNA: TGTGCCAGCAGCCTTGAAGGGGGACGCGAGCAGTACTTC
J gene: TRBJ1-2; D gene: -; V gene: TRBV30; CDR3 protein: CAWSPQPDSQGYTF; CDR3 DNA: TGTGCCTGGAGCCCTCAACCTGATTCACAGGGCTACACCTTC
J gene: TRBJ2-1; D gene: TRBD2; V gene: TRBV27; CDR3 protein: CASSSRGTRLINEQFF; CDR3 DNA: TGTGCCAGCAGTTCGCGGGGGACTAGACTCATAAATGAGCAGTTCTTC